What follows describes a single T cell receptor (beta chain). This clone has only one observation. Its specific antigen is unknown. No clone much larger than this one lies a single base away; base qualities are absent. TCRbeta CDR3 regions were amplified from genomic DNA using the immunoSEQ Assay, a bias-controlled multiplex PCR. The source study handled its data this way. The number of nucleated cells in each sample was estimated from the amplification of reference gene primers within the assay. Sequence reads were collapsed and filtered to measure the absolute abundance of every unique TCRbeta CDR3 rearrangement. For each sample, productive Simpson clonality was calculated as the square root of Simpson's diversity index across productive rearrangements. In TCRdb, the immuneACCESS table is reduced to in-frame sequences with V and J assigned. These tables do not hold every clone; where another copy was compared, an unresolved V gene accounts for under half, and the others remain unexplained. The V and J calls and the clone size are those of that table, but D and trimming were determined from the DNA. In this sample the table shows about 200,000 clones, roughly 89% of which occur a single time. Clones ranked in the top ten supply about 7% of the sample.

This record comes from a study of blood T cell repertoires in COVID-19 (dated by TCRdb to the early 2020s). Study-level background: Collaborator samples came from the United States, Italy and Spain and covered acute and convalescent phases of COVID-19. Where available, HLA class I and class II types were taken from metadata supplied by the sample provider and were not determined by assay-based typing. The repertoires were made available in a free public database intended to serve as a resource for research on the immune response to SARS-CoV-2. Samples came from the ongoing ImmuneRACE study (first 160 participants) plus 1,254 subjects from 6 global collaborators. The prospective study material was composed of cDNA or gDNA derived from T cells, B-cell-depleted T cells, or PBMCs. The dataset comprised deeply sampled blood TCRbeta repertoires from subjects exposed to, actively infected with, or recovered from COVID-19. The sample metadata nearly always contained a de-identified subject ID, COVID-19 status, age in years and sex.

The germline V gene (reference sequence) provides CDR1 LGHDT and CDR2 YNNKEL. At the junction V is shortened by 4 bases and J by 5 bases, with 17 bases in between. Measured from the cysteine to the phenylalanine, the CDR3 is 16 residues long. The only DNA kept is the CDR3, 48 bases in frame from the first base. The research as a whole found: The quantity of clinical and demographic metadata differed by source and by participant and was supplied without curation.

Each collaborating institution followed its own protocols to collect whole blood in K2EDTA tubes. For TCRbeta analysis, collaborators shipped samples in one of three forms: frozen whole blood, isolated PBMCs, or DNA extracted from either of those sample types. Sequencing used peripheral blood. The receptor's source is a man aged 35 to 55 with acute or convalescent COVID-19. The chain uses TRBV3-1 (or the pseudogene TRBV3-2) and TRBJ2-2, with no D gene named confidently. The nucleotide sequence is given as TGTGCCAGCAGCCCTGTGACCGGGTTTAGGACCGGGGAGCTGTTTTTT. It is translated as CASSPVTGFRTGELFF.